Below are 22 T cell receptor beta chains sequenced from a single sample in a study of shared clonotypes between healthy human individuals. It was CD45RO-negative cells, positively selected for CCR7, that made up naive CD8 cells, with terminally differentiated effector memory CD45RA+ cells excluded. Clones were sequenced by immunoSEQ multiplex PCR, and TCRdb holds only the in-frame ones, with some missing. Here the sample spans about 550,000 clones, nearly 97% being singletons. The specimen was naive CD8+ T cells sorted from blood. Receptor source: a woman younger than 45 in good health.

The CDR3: CASSSFRGTTYEQYF. The CDR3 DNA sequence: TGTGCCAGCAGTTCGTTTAGGGGGACGACCTACGAGCAGTACTTC. The V call is TRBV27, the J call TRBJ2-7; tentative D call: TRBD1 (6 bases). Trimming left V 4 bases short and J 2 bases short, with 15 bases between. CDR3 length: 15 amino acids. Per germline, CDR1 MNHEY and CDR2 SMNVEV (reference sequence).

The V and J genes are TRBV28 and TRBJ2-1, with 7 positions matching TRBD2. The V gene's germline CDR1 is MDHEN and CDR2 SYDVKM. The CDR3 has 15 residues. The J segment lost 4 bases and the V segment lost 11 bases, leaving 14 bases of the junction unmatched. The CDR3 loop is CAGVGGRAPYNEQFF. The DNA of the CDR3 is TGTGCCGGAGTCGGAGGGAGGGCCCCTTACAATGAGCAGTTCTTC.

Concerning this clone itself: Other DNA sequences in the sample encode the same CDR3. The chain uses TRBV5-4 and TRBJ2-5; D is undetermined. The CDR3 consists of 13 residues. Trimming shortened V by 0 bases and J by 2 bases, and 5 bases separated the two germline ends. Germline assignment: CDR1 SGHNT and CDR2 YYREEE (reference sequence). The CDR3 nucleotides read TGTGCCAGCAGCTTGGCCGCACAAGAGACCCAGTACTTC. Its translation is CASSLAAQETQYF.

The V and J genes are TRBV4-1 and TRBJ2-1; no firm D call. V lost 1 base to trimming and J lost 6 bases, with 4 bases between them. The CDR3 runs 12 residues. Germline V lookup: CDR1 MGHRA, CDR2 YSYEKL. CDR3 in amino acids: CASSQVPNEQFF. In DNA, the CDR3 is TGCGCCAGCAGCCAAGTTCCCAATGAGCAGTTCTTC.

The chain recombines TRBV11-2 with TRBJ2-1; 7 nucleotides agree with TRBD2. After removal of 1 base from V and 5 bases from J, the junction contained 8 bases not matched to a gene. CDR3 length equals 16 residues. Germline values: CDR1 SGHAT, CDR2 FQNNGV. CDR3 DNA: TGTGCCAGCAGCTTAGCGTCACTAGCGAGAAACAATGAGCAGTTCTTC. Residues: CASSLASLARNNEQFF.

The count of this clone is one. V gene TRBV28 combines with J gene TRBJ2-1; 10 positions agree with TRBD1. Trimming took 5 bases from V and 0 from J; bases not matched to a gene: 10. From germline, CDR1 is MDHEN and CDR2 SYDVKM. The CDR3 length is 18 residues. CDR3 region: CASSPGTGAWGSYNEQFF. In DNA, the CDR3 is TGTGCCAGCAGTCCCGGGACAGGGGCCTGGGGCTCCTACAATGAGCAGTTCTTC.

This chain links TRBV19 with TRBJ2-6, with TRBD1 matching over 8 bases. J lost 2 bases, V lost 7 bases, and 10 bases had no gene match. This CDR3 has 17 residues. The V gene's germline CDR1 is LNHDA and CDR2 SQIVND (reference sequence). In DNA, the CDR3 is TGTGCCAGTACCCCGGACAGGGATGACCCTGGGGCCAACGTCCTGACTTTC. Translating it yields CASTPDRDDPGANVLTF.

The chain uses TRBV11-2 and TRBJ2-3, with 8 bases fitting TRBD2. Trimming at V came to 4 bases and at J to 3 bases, leaving 15 bases not matched to a gene. Germline V CDR1 and CDR2: SGHAT, FQNNGV. This CDR3 has 18 residues. Here the CDR3 DNA reads TGTGCCAGCAGCTGGCCTGCCGGAAGCGGGAGTAGGACAGATACGCAGTATTTT. Its protein product is CASSWPAGSGSRTDTQYF.

This rearrangement joins TRBV4-1 to TRBJ2-1; 10 nucleotides line up with TRBD2. The CDR3 runs to 14 residues. Looked up from germline, CDR1 is MGHRA and CDR2 is YSYEKL. Trimming took 2 bases from V and 9 from J; bases not matched to a gene: 4. The CDR3, as DNA: TGCGCCAGCAGCCAACTAGCGGGAGTGGTTGAGCAGTTCTTC. Residues: CASSQLAGVVEQFF.

The rearrangement joins TRBV7-9 to TRBJ1-2; no clear D. V was shortened by 4 bases and J by 14 bases, with 17 bases between the two germline ends. Germline V lookup: CDR1 SEHNR, CDR2 FQNEAQ (reference sequence). The CDR3 has 12 residues. CDR3 DNA: TGTGCCAGCAGCTCCCCAATGACATCCTGTACCTTC. This gives the protein CASSSPMTSCTF. The variable domain in full, completed from reference TRBV7-9 and TRBJ1-2, reads DTGVSQNPRHKITKRGQNVTFRCDPISEHNRLYWYRQTLGQGPEFLTYFQNEAQLEKSRLLSDRFSAERPKGSFSTLEIQRTEQGDSAMYLCASSSPMTSCTFGSGTRLTVV.

CDR3 bases: TGTGCCAGCAGTCCCTGGACAGGAAGCCAAGAGACCCAGTACTTC. This sequence encodes CASSPWTGSQETQYF. V is TRBV27 and J is TRBJ2-5, with 7 bases aligning to TRBD1. V dropped 5 bases and J dropped 1; count of bases not matched to a gene: 7. This CDR3 is built from 15 residues. CDR1 MNHEY and CDR2 SMNVEV come from the germline V gene (reference sequence).

The table lists this clone with a count of one. The chain is built from TRBV5-4 and TRBJ2-1; D is unclear. Looked up from germline, CDR1 is SGHNT and CDR2 is YYREEE (reference sequence). CDR3 length: 15 residues. Trimming removed 2 bases at V and 6 bases at J, with 15 bases between. CDR3 residues: CASSFTGFSTNEQFF. The CDR3 nucleotides read TGTGCCAGCAGCTTTACCGGGTTTAGTACCAATGAGCAGTTCTTC.

This rearrangement joins TRBV19 to TRBJ1-1; 7 bases fit TRBD1. CDR1 is LNHDA and CDR2 is SQIVND in the germline V gene (reference sequence). The CDR3 covers 15 residues. Unmatched junction bases numbered 11, after V lost 5 bases and J lost 5 bases. CDR3 protein: CASSSSRGRGTEAFF. Written as DNA, the CDR3 is TGTGCCAGTAGTTCGTCGAGGGGGCGCGGAACTGAAGCTTTCTTT.

This chain links TRBV20-1 with TRBJ2-1; 8 bases are a match to TRBD2. Per the germline V gene, CDR1 is DFQATT and CDR2 is SNEGSKA (reference sequence). Trimming at V came to 2 bases and at J to 9 bases, leaving 0 bases not matched to a gene. The CDR3 has 11 residues. The CDR3 coding sequence is TGCAGTGCTAGACGGGGGGGTGAGCAGTTCTTC. Its protein is CSARRGGEQFF.

This rearrangement joins TRBV27 to TRBJ2-7; 8 bases map to TRBD2. This CDR3 contains 16 residues. The germline CDR1 and CDR2 sequences are MNHEY and SMNVEV (reference sequence). V shed 5 bases, J shed 0 bases, and the junction held 9 bases outside the gene matches. CDR3 sequence: CASSPLGSGISYEQYF. The CDR3 region has the DNA TGTGCCAGCAGTCCTCTTGGTAGCGGGATCTCCTACGAGCAGTACTTC.

This rearrangement joins TRBV27 to TRBJ2-7, with 11 bases fitting TRBD2. The CDR3 has 15 amino acids. V lost 4 bases and J lost 5; bases outside the gene matches: 7. Germline values: CDR1 MNHEY, CDR2 SMNVEV (reference sequence). CDR3 coding DNA: TGTGCCAGCAGTTCACTAGCGGGAGTTCTCCACGAGCAGTACTTC. It specifies CASSSLAGVLHEQYF.

This sequence joins TRBV27 and TRBJ2-1, with D possibly matching TRBD2 (6 bases). The CDR3 has 14 residues. Trimming took off 3 bases at V and 6 bases at J, with 12 bases between the two ends. Germline V gene data show CDR1 as MNHEY and CDR2 as SMNVEV (reference sequence). The CDR3 DNA reads TGTGCCAGCAGTTTTTTGGGACTTGCCAATGAGCAGTTCTTC. Residues: CASSFLGLANEQFF.

The chain employs TRBV30 and TRBJ1-4; D gene unclear. CDR3 length: 13 amino acids. Deletions cut 4 bases from V and 0 bases from J, with 6 bases between. Germline assignment: CDR1 GTSNPN and CDR2 SVGIG (reference sequence). CDR3 sequence (DNA): TGTGCCTGGAAAGGTGCAACTAATGAAAAACTGTTTTTT. The encoded protein is CAWKGATNEKLFF.

The chain has TRBV4-1 and TRBJ1-2; 10 nucleotides line up with TRBD1. Germline CDR1 and CDR2: MGHRA and YSYEKL. V lost 0 bases to trimming and J lost 6 bases; unmatched junction nucleotides: 7. This CDR3 spans 16 amino acids. The CDR3 here is CASSQDLTGTGDGYTF. The DNA of the CDR3 is TGCGCCAGCAGCCAAGACCTAACCGGGACAGGGGATGGCTACACCTTC.

V is TRBV10-1 and J is TRBJ2-1, with 7 bases identical to TRBD1. The germline CDR1 and CDR2 sequences are WNHNN and SYGVQD (reference sequence). V lost 6 bases to trimming and J lost 1 base; unmatched junction nucleotides: 6. This CDR3 has 15 residues. The CDR3 nucleotides are TGCGCCAGCAGCGCTGGGACAGCTTCCTACAATGAGCAGTTCTTC. This codes for CASSAGTASYNEQFF.

A note on this clone: Additional DNA sequences in this sample encode the identical CDR3. The chain couples TRBV27 to TRBJ2-1; D is unclear. Per the germline V gene, CDR1 is MNHEY and CDR2 is SMNVEV (reference sequence). This CDR3 has 14 amino acids. V lost 2 bases to trimming and J lost 3 bases, with 8 bases between them. The CDR3 spells CASSLRADYNEQFF. The CDR3 DNA is TGTGCCAGCAGTTTAAGGGCTGACTACAATGAGCAGTTCTTC.

This clone was seen a single time. This chain links TRBV28 with TRBJ2-7; D remains ambiguous. The germline V gene encodes CDR1 MDHEN and CDR2 SYDVKM. The CDR3 is 15 residues long. The V and J ends lost 4 bases and 3 bases respectively, with 16 bases between them. In DNA form, the CDR3 reads TGTGCCAGCAGTTCCCAAGACGGATCCTTCTACGAGCAGTACTTC. It codes for CASSSQDGSFYEQYF.